This T cell receptor (beta chain) originates from a study of blood T cell repertoires in COVID-19. Across the study: Whether acute or convalescent, the COVID-19 samples came from the United States, Italy and Spain. The analysed material was cDNA or gDNA that came from T cells, B-cell-depleted T cells, or PBMCs.

Authors' data handling: Amplification of reference gene primers provided the estimated nucleated cell counts. TCRdb's table, derived via immunoSEQ multiplex PCR, lists solely in-frame clones and lacks some. From that table come the V and J calls and clone size; the DNA was used to work out D and trimming. The profile shows about 180,000 clones, approximately 89% of them singletons. The germline V gene has CDR1 SGHRS and CDR2 YFSETQ. The CDR3 length is 16 residues. V was pared by 2 bases and J by 0 bases, with 9 bases between. This TCR was sampled from a woman between 25 and 40 years old with acute or convalescent COVID-19. Sequenced sample: peripheral blood. The rearrangement uses TRBV5-1 and TRBJ1-6, with D possibly matching TRBD1 (6 bases). The CDR3 protein is CASSFQGTSYNSPLHF. The CDR3 DNA reads TGCGCCAGCAGCTTCCAGGGGACCTCCTATAATTCACCCCTCCACTTT.